These 30 T cell receptor beta chains share one sample of origin, sequenced in a study of T cell repertoires in cytomegalovirus infection. TCRdb redid the calling of the reads with MiXCR, one entry per CDR3 protein. This sample has approximately 110,000 distinct CDR3 sequences; 32% occur once, and the top ten carry around three fifths. The antigens for these receptors are not known. Source: CD8+ T cells from cultured PBMCs, taken from culture after CMV antigen stimulation. The receptors come from a human donor in good health (CMV status not recorded). Some clones in this sample may be carry-over from other donors' samples.

The chain recombines TRBV5-8 with TRBJ2-7; D ambiguous. V was cut by 0 bases and J by 5 bases, with 12 bases left in between. Per the germline V gene, CDR1 is SGHTS and CDR2 is YDEGEE. CDR3 length equals 14 residues. In DNA, the CDR3 is TGTGCCAGCAGCTTGGAGTTGGCGGACCACGAGCAGTACTTC. This translates into CASSLELADHEQYF. The full variable domain, in which reference TRBV5-8 and TRBJ2-7 provide the parts outside the CDR3, is EAGVTQSPTHLIKTRGQQATLRCSPISGHTSVYWYQQALGLGLQFLLWYDEGEERNRGNFPPRFSGRQFPNYSSELNVNALELEDSALYLCASSLELADHEQYFGPGTRLTVT.

The V and J genes are TRBV4-2 and TRBJ2-7; TRBD1 matches at 11 bases. V dropped 1 base and J dropped 3; count of bases not matched to a gene: 2. This CDR3 is built from 15 residues. The germline CDR1 and CDR2 sequences are LGHNA and YNFKEQ. CDR3: CASSQGTGGNYEQYF. The CDR3 coding sequence is TGTGCCAGCAGCCAAGGGACAGGGGGCAACTACGAGCAGTACTTC.

This clonotype showed up many times. The V gene is TRBV20-1, the J gene TRBJ1-6; no definite D call. Trimming pared 6 bases from V and 5 bases from J, leaving 17 bases between. Germline V CDR1 and CDR2: DFQATT, SNEGSKA (reference sequence). The CDR3 covers 15 residues. CDR3 amino acids: CSAGGRKTDNSPLHF. Here the CDR3 DNA reads TGCAGTGCAGGAGGTCGGAAGACTGATAATTCACCCCTCCACTTT.

This clonotype has only a few counts. The chain employs TRBV28 and TRBJ1-5; D is unresolved. V lost 3 bases and J 5 bases, leaving 5 bases between the germline ends. Germline V CDR1 and CDR2: MDHEN, SYDVKM. This CDR3 spans 12 amino acids. This CDR3 is CASSFDDQPQHF. DNA for the CDR3: TGTGCCAGCAGTTTTGACGATCAGCCCCAGCATTTT.

This clonotype has just a few counts. The V gene is TRBV7-2, the J gene TRBJ2-2; the D call may be TRBD1 or TRBD2 (5 bases each). The CDR3 totals 15 residues. Germline V gives CDR1 SGHTA, CDR2 FQGNSA. Trimming left V 1 base short and J 1 base short, with 7 bases between. CDR3 DNA sequence: TGTGCCAGCAGCTTAGGGGGGAGGAACACCGGGGAGCTGTTTTTT. The encoded protein is CASSLGGRNTGELFF.

This chain uses TRBV2 with TRBJ1-2; D is ambiguous. V shed 3 bases and J shed 7 bases, with 18 bases lying between them. Germline V gives CDR1 SNHLY, CDR2 FYNNEI. This CDR3 contains 15 residues. For the CDR3, the DNA is TGTGCCAGCAGTGAGGCGGGTGCTGATGGAGGTGGCTACACCTTC. Its translation: CASSEAGADGGGYTF. Full variable domain (outside the CDR3, taken from reference TRBV2 and TRBJ1-2): EPEVTQTPSHQVTQMGQEVILRCVPISNHLYFYWYRQILGQKVEFLVSFYNNEISEKSEIFDDQFSVERPDGSNFTLKIRSTKLEDSAMYFCASSEAGADGGGYTFGSGTRLTVV.

This clonotype was counted a single time. This sequence joins TRBV9 and TRBJ1-1; TRBD1 matches 8 bases. With 2 bases clipped from V and 0 bases from J, the junction kept 3 bases outside the gene matches. Per the germline V gene, CDR1 is SGDLS and CDR2 is YYNGEE. This CDR3 comprises 15 residues. The CDR3 sequence is CASSVGTGMNTEAFF. The CDR3 DNA follows: TGTGCCAGCAGCGTCGGGACAGGAATGAACACTGAAGCTTTCTTT.

This clonotype was picked up a small number of times. The chain links TRBV7-9 to TRBJ2-5; 9 bases fit TRBD1. The CDR3 covers 16 residues. From germline, CDR1 is SEHNR and CDR2 FQNEAQ (reference sequence). V was pared by 4 bases and J by 4 bases, with 10 bases of the junction left unmatched. CDR3 loop: CASSSEPGQGGETQYF. DNA for the CDR3: TGTGCCAGCAGCTCTGAACCGGGACAGGGTGGAGAGACCCAGTACTTC. Full variable domain (remainder filled in from reference TRBV7-9 and TRBJ2-5): DTGVSQNPRHKITKRGQNVTFRCDPISEHNRLYWYRQTLGQGPEFLTYFQNEAQLEKSRLLSDRFSAERPKGSFSTLEIQRTEQGDSAMYLCASSSEPGQGGETQYFGPGTRLLVL.

This clonotype has a handful of counts. CDR3 nucleotide sequence: TGTGCCAGCAGCTCCCCCTACTTGGGTAGCGGGGGGAACAATGAGCAGTTCTTC. Its translation: CASSSPYLGSGGNNEQFF. V is TRBV5-4 and J is TRBJ2-1; 10 nucleotides line up with TRBD2. This CDR3 region has 18 residues. V was pared by 3 bases and J by 5 bases, with 14 bases of the junction left unmatched. The V gene's germline CDR1 is SGHNT and CDR2 YYREEE (reference sequence).

A few counts support this clonotype. This chain's CDR3 is CASRSRQGGGGELFF. In nucleotides, the CDR3 is TGTGCCAGCAGATCCAGACAGGGGGGCGGCGGGGAGCTGTTTTTT. The chain employs TRBV7-2 and TRBJ2-2; 9 bases are a match to TRBD1. The CDR3 is made up of 15 amino acids. V gave up 6 bases and J gave up 7 bases; unmatched junction bases: 9. Germline V lookup: CDR1 SGHTA, CDR2 FQGNSA.

This clonotype has just a few counts. The chain is built from TRBV7-9 and TRBJ2-2; D gene ambiguous. The CDR3 totals 11 residues. The V gene lost 7 bases and the J gene lost 5 bases, with 5 bases spanning the gap. Germline V gene data show CDR1 as SEHNR and CDR2 as FQNEAQ (reference sequence). CDR3 amino acids: CASTWTGELFF. The CDR3 DNA follows: TGTGCCAGCACCTGGACCGGGGAGCTGTTTTTT. Full variable domain (missing parts from reference TRBV7-9 and TRBJ2-2): DTGVSQNPRHKITKRGQNVTFRCDPISEHNRLYWYRQTLGQGPEFLTYFQNEAQLEKSRLLSDRFSAERPKGSFSTLEIQRTEQGDSAMYLCASTWTGELFFGEGSRLTVL.

This rearrangement joins TRBV7-2 to TRBJ1-1; perhaps TRBD1 as D (6 bases). The germline V gene encodes CDR1 SGHTA and CDR2 FQGNSA. CDR3 length equals 14 residues. V gave up 4 bases and J gave up 3 bases, with 12 bases separating them. The CDR3 DNA sequence: TGTGCCAGCAGCTGGGGGGGGGGCTACACTGAAGCTTTCTTT. Protein: CASSWGGGYTEAFF. Full variable domain (remainder filled in from reference TRBV7-2 and TRBJ1-1): GAGVSQSPSNKVTEKGKDVELRCDPISGHTALYWYRQSLGQGLEFLIYFQGNSAPDKSGLPSDRFSAERTGGSVSTLTIQRTQQEDSAVYLCASSWGGGYTEAFFGQGTRLTVV.

This clonotype was seen many times. V usage is TRBV7-2 and J usage is TRBJ1-6; the D is unclear. Trimming removed 1 base at V and 7 bases at J, with 11 bases between. This CDR3 spans 15 amino acids. Germline assignment: CDR1 SGHTA and CDR2 FQGNSA. The DNA for the CDR3 is TGTGCCAGCAGCTTAGGAACGGACGTGAATTCACCCCTCCACTTT. Its translation: CASSLGTDVNSPLHF.

V usage is TRBV4-2 and J usage is TRBJ2-2; unclear D gene. Per the germline V gene, CDR1 is LGHNA and CDR2 is YNFKEQ. The ends were cut back, 1 base at V and 0 bases at J, with 6 bases in the middle. CDR3 length equals 15 residues. CDR3 protein: CASSQAAANTGELFF. In DNA, the CDR3 is TGTGCCAGCAGCCAAGCTGCCGCGAACACCGGGGAGCTGTTTTTT.

This clonotype came up a few times. V gene TRBV12-3 or TRBV12-4 combines with J gene TRBJ2-3; D gene unclear. V lost 7 bases, J lost 2 bases, and 4 bases lay in between. The CDR3 is 11 residues long. CDR3 sequence: CASTATDTQYF. CDR3 coding DNA: TGTGCCAGCACGGCCACAGATACGCAGTATTTT.

As DNA, the CDR3 is TGTGCCAGCACCTACGGGGACAACTCCTATGGCTACACCTTC. It specifies CASTYGDNSYGYTF. The rearrangement links TRBV6-5 to TRBJ1-2; D may be TRBD1 (6 bases). The CDR3 loop spans 14 amino acids. The V and J ends lost 7 bases and 4 bases respectively, with 16 bases between them. Per the germline V gene, CDR1 is MNHEY and CDR2 is SVGAGI.

This clonotype was detected a few times. V gene TRBV4-1 combines with J gene TRBJ2-2; D unclear. The V gene lost 0 bases and the J gene lost 1 base, with 6 bases spanning the gap. The CDR3 is 15 residues long. The germline gives CDR1 MGHRA, CDR2 YSYEKL. For the CDR3, the DNA is TGCGCCAGCAGCCAAGATCCAGGGAACACCGGGGAGCTGTTTTTT. Protein product: CASSQDPGNTGELFF.

This clonotype has just a few counts. The genes are TRBV27 and TRBJ2-7, with D uncertain. The germline V gene encodes CDR1 MNHEY and CDR2 SMNVEV (reference sequence). CDR3 length: 14 amino acids. The V end lost 3 bases, the J end lost 1 base, and 10 bases lay between the germline ends. DNA for the CDR3: TGTGCCAGCAGTTTTATGGGTGTGTCCTACGAGCAGTACTTC. Translated, it gives CASSFMGVSYEQYF.

The genes are TRBV10-3 and TRBJ1-4; D is unresolved. The CDR3 loop spans 16 amino acids. Per the germline V gene, CDR1 is ENHRY and CDR2 is SYGVKD. V was clipped by 0 bases and J by 0 bases, with 8 bases between them. This CDR3 is CAISESGYPTNEKLFF. CDR3 nucleotide sequence: TGTGCCATCAGTGAGTCTGGATATCCAACTAATGAAAAACTGTTTTTT.

The chain combines TRBV29-1 with TRBJ2-7, with a weak D call TRBD1 (5 bases). Germline values: CDR1 SQVTM, CDR2 ANQGSEA. The V gene lost 7 bases and the J gene lost 2 bases, with 12 bases spanning the gap. This CDR3 has 12 residues. The CDR3 nucleotides read TGCAGCGGGGGTGACAGAGCCTACGAGCAGTACTTC. Amino acid sequence: CSGGDRAYEQYF.

The chain has TRBV5-6 and TRBJ2-3, with D possibly TRBD2 on 7 matching bases. The CDR3 totals 16 residues. Germline-derived CDR1 and CDR2 are SGHDT and YYEEEE. Trimming cost V 2 bases and J 0 bases, with 13 bases left between them. Here the CDR3 DNA reads TGTGCCAGCAGCTTTGGGGGGGCCGCCAGCACAGATACGCAGTATTTT. Amino acid sequence: CASSFGGAASTDTQYF.

A word on this clonotype: A read error may account for a junction end that differs from germline. V gene TRBV7-1 combines with J gene TRBJ1-4, with 7 bases that match TRBD1. TRBV7-1 is an open reading frame, and its role is uncertain. This CDR3 spans 15 amino acids. The CDR3 here is CVSSRDSLANEKLFF. The DNA for the CDR3 is TGTGTCAGCAGCCGGGACAGCCTGGCTAATGAAAAACTGTTTTTT.

This sequence joins TRBV12-3 or TRBV12-4 and TRBJ1-5; D uncertain. The CDR3 runs to 13 residues. Trimming removed 6 bases at V and 5 bases at J, with 11 bases between. In nucleotides, the CDR3 is TGTGCCAGCAGCTACTCACGAGATCAGCCCCAGCATTTT. Protein: CASSYSRDQPQHF.

This clonotype was seen more than once but under ten times. The chain has TRBV6-6 and TRBJ2-5, with D perhaps TRBD2 (6 bases). This CDR3 has 12 amino acids. Germline V gives CDR1 MNHNY, CDR2 SVGAGI (reference sequence). With 5 bases removed from V and 5 bases from J, the gap between germline ends came to 9 bases. CDR3 DNA sequence: TGTGCCAGCAGTGAGGGGAGGGAGACCCAGTACTTC. Encoded protein: CASSEGRETQYF.

This clonotype has more than one count but fewer than ten. The chain carries TRBV6-1 and TRBJ1-2; 10 bases agree with TRBD1. Germline CDR1 is MNHNS and CDR2 is SASEGT. This CDR3 is built from 15 residues. The junction had 4 bases not matched to a gene; V was cut back by 3 bases and J by 3 bases. The CDR3, as DNA: TGTGCCAGCAGTGACCCCGGGACAGGGGACTATGGCTACACCTTC. Its protein product is CASSDPGTGDYGYTF.

This clonotype was observed at least ten times. The gene calls are TRBV6-5 and TRBJ2-7, with D possibly TRBD1 on 6 matching bases. The CDR3 runs 15 residues. Trimming shortened V by 0 bases and J by 5 bases, and 14 bases separated the two germline ends. The germline V gene encodes CDR1 MNHEY and CDR2 SVGAGI. CDR3 sequence (DNA): TGTGCCAGCAGTTACTCGAGAGGGGGTGGTAACGAGCAGTACTTC. Residues: CASSYSRGGGNEQYF.

This clonotype has just one count. The genes are TRBV4-1 and TRBJ2-3, with D perhaps being TRBD1 or TRBD2 (6 bases each). V was trimmed by 0 bases and J by 1 base, leaving 17 bases between them. The germline gives CDR1 MGHRA, CDR2 YSYEKL. This CDR3 has 18 residues. The CDR3 DNA follows: TGCGCCAGCAGCCAAGATCGGGGGCCGGGGCGTGGCACAGATACGCAGTATTTT. It is translated as CASSQDRGPGRGTDTQYF.

There are a few counts of this clonotype. The gene calls are TRBV6-2 or TRBV6-3 and TRBJ2-2; tentatively, D is TRBD1 (5 bases). V lost 0 bases, J lost 4 bases, and 6 bases lay in between. This CDR3 is 14 amino acids long. Germline assignment: CDR1 MNHEY and CDR2 SVGEGT. CDR3 DNA sequence: TGTGCCAGCAGTTACTCGCAGGGCACCGGGGAGCTGTTTTTT. It specifies CASSYSQGTGELFF.

This clonotype was found many times. The chain employs TRBV7-6 and TRBJ1-6; D unresolved. Trimming cost V 5 bases and J 8 bases, with 13 bases left between them. The CDR3 is made up of 14 amino acids. Germline CDR1 SGHVS, CDR2 FNYEAQ. CDR3 protein: CASSEDQRYSPLHF. Here the CDR3 DNA reads TGTGCCAGCAGCGAGGATCAGAGGTATTCACCCCTCCACTTT.

This clonotype was counted only a few times. The genes are TRBV27 and TRBJ1-1; 7 nucleotides line up with TRBD1. With 0 bases clipped from V and 4 bases from J, the junction kept 11 bases outside the gene matches. The CDR3 loop spans 17 amino acids. The V gene's germline CDR1 is MNHEY and CDR2 SMNVEV (reference sequence). The CDR3, as DNA: TGTGCCAGCAGTTTATCGACAGGGCCCTGGGGAGGCACTGAAGCTTTCTTT. Amino acids: CASSLSTGPWGGTEAFF.